Sequencing of this TCR beta chain was carried out in a study of cytomegalovirus exposure and HLA in healthy donors. The CDR3 is 14 residues long. Germline values: CDR1 LNHNV, CDR2 YYDKDF (reference sequence). The ends lost 6 bases at V and 7 bases at J; junction bases unmatched: 7. PCR employed 60 Vbeta and 13 Jbeta primers. The assay was immunoSEQ multiplex PCR, and TCRdb's table has in-frame clones only and misses some. This sample has approximately 190,000 clones, with approximately 78% found just once. J is TRBJ1-5 and V is TRBV15; 9 bases fit TRBD1. The sequenced sample consisted of PBMCs. The source is a woman aged 45-60 years in good health and CMV-seropositive. In DNA form, the CDR3 reads TGTGCCACCAGGGGACAGGGAGGTAGACAGCCCCAGCATTTT. Translating it yields CATRGQGGRQPQHF.